What follows are 23 T cell receptor beta chains derived from one specimen sequenced in a study of Ad26.COV2.S vaccination and SARS-CoV-2 variants. Treatment of the sample: around 19 received Ad26.COV2.S at low or high dose, single or two shots; 5 received placebo; per-sample allocation not given. Collection of the samples took place on day 63 after the first injection of vaccine or placebo. Assay used: immunoSEQ multiplex PCR; TCRdb lists only in-frame clones, some missing. Seen here are about 330,000 clones, 75% to 90% observed once, and the top ten hold about 5.4%. The sequenced sample was peripheral blood, obtained in a trial of Ad26.COV2.S vaccine versus placebo. All receptors come from a person aged 18-65 years who received the Ad26.COV2.S COVID-19 vaccine or a placebo.

The chain recombines TRBV3-1 (or the pseudogene TRBV3-2) with TRBJ2-1; 8 bases map to TRBD2. V trimming: 6 bases; J trimming: 4 bases; junction bases outside the gene matches: 8. This CDR3 is 15 amino acids long. Germline CDR1 reads LGHDT; CDR2 reads YNNKEL (reference sequence). The CDR3 coding sequence is TGTGCCAGCAGTGTCACTAGCGGAAGTTACAATGAGCAGTTCTTC. The encoded protein is CASSVTSGSYNEQFF.

This chain joins TRBV24-1 and TRBJ1-1, with D perhaps matching TRBD1 (5 bases). The CDR3 sequence is 15 residues long. CDR1 and CDR2 (germline): KGHDR, SFDVKD. V dropped 1 base and J dropped 10 bases, with 18 bases sitting between them. The CDR3 nucleotides read TGTGCCACCAGTGATTTCCGGGTGGGGGATCGGCGAGCTTTCTTT. Amino acids: CATSDFRVGDRRAFF.

The chain uses TRBV5-4 and TRBJ1-2, with no clear D. Per germline, CDR1 SGHNT and CDR2 YYREEE (reference sequence). V was cut by 0 bases and J by 4 bases, with 16 bases left in between. The CDR3 sequence is 16 residues long. CDR3 residues: CASSLEAPGNVYGYTF. The CDR3, as DNA: TGTGCCAGCAGCTTGGAAGCGCCGGGAAACGTCTATGGCTACACCTTC. Combining the CDR3 with reference TRBV5-4 and TRBJ1-2 gives the whole variable domain ETGVTQSPTHLIKTRGQQVTLRCSSQSGHNTVSWYQQALGQGPQFIFQYYREEENGRGNFPPRFSGLQFPNYSSELNVNALELDDSALYLCASSLEAPGNVYGYTFGSGTRLTVV.

The genes are TRBV5-1 and TRBJ1-1; perhaps TRBD1 as D (6 bases). The CDR3 consists of 13 residues. Per the germline V gene, CDR1 is SGHRS and CDR2 is YFSETQ. The ends were cut back, 4 bases at V and 3 bases at J, with 10 bases in the middle. CDR3 DNA sequence: TGCGCCAGCAGCAAGGCAGGGGACACTGAAGCTTTCTTT. This translates into CASSKAGDTEAFF.

The DNA for the CDR3 is TGTGCCAGCAGCTCACAGGGGGGATTGAACTATGGCTACACCTTC. Its translation: CASSSQGGLNYGYTF. The chain joins TRBV7-3 to TRBJ1-2; the match to TRBD1 covers 8 bases. This CDR3 is 15 amino acids long. The trim removed 4 bases at V and 2 bases at J, leaving 6 bases unmatched. Germline V gene data show CDR1 as SGHTA and CDR2 as FQGTGA.

The genes are TRBV3-1 (or the pseudogene TRBV3-2) and TRBJ2-2, with D possibly TRBD2 on 6 matching bases. Germline V gene sequence: CDR1 LGHDT, CDR2 YNNKEL (reference sequence). Trimming stripped 4 bases from V and 0 bases from J, with 9 bases between. The CDR3 covers 15 residues. In DNA form, the CDR3 reads TGTGCCAGCAGCCGTCGGGGGTCGAACACCGGGGAGCTGTTTTTT. Translating gives CASSRRGSNTGELFF.

This chain links TRBV7-8 with TRBJ1-5; D call uncertain. Germline assignment: CDR1 SGHVS and CDR2 FQNEAQ. The CDR3 is 15 residues long. Trimming shortened V by 1 base and J by 0 bases, and 7 bases separated the two germline ends. This CDR3 is CASSLDGDSNQPQHF. The CDR3 DNA follows: TGTGCCAGCAGCTTAGACGGCGATAGCAATCAGCCCCAGCATTTT.

V is TRBV3-1 (or the pseudogene TRBV3-2) and J is TRBJ2-7; D remains unclear. The CDR3 has 13 amino acids. Trimming took 0 bases from V and 4 from J, leaving 7 bases between them. Looked up from germline, CDR1 is LGHDT and CDR2 is YNNKEL (reference sequence). This CDR3 is CASSQDYSYEQYV. The DNA for the CDR3 is TGTGCCAGCAGCCAAGATTATAGTTACGAGCAGTACGTC.

The chain uses TRBV28 and TRBJ1-1, with TRBD1 as a possible D gene (6 bases). Germline loops: CDR1 MDHEN, CDR2 SYDVKM. V was shortened by 1 base and J by 7 bases, with 13 bases between the two germline ends. The CDR3 is made up of 14 amino acids. The chain's CDR3 is CASSLSSDRFEAFF. The CDR3 coding sequence is TGTGCCAGCAGTTTATCATCCGACAGGTTTGAAGCTTTCTTT. The full variable domain, in which reference TRBV28 and TRBJ1-1 provide the parts outside the CDR3, is DVKVTQSSRYLVKRTGEKVFLECVQDMDHENMFWYRQDPGLGLRLIYFSYDVKMKEKGDIPEGYSVSREKKERFSLILESASTNQTSMYLCASSLSSDRFEAFFGQGTRLTVV.

The J gene is TRBJ1-5, the V gene TRBV4-2; D gene uncertain. CDR3 length equals 16 residues. Trimming took 1 base from V and 0 from J, leaving 10 bases between them. CDR1 is LGHNA, CDR2 YNFKEQ, per germline. The CDR3 spells CASSQGPGNSNQPQHF. As DNA, the CDR3 is TGTGCCAGCAGCCAAGGTCCGGGAAATAGCAATCAGCCCCAGCATTTT.

The chain uses TRBV3-1 (or the pseudogene TRBV3-2) and TRBJ2-7, with 9 bases that match TRBD1. The junction had 7 bases not matched to a gene; V was cut back by 4 bases and J by 3 bases. The CDR3 sequence is 15 residues long. Per germline, CDR1 LGHDT and CDR2 YNNKEL (reference sequence). CDR3: CASSPEPGQGYEQYF. In DNA form, the CDR3 reads TGTGCCAGCAGCCCCGAGCCGGGACAGGGCTACGAGCAGTACTTC.

The rearrangement joins TRBV6-2 or TRBV6-3 to TRBJ2-3, with a possible D match to TRBD2 (6 bases). CDR1 and CDR2 from the germline V gene are MNHEY and SVGEGT. V lost 2 bases to trimming and J lost 4 bases, with 31 bases between them. The CDR3 spans 21 residues. CDR3 coding DNA: TGTGCCAGCAGTTACCCGAGGGGTAGCACAACAACCGGGGGTCCCCCAGATACGCAGTATTTT. Its translation: CASSYPRGSTTTGGPPDTQYF.

This clone appeared a single time. The V and J genes are TRBV14 and TRBJ2-1, with 8 bases lining up with TRBD2. Looked up from germline, CDR1 is SGHDN and CDR2 is FVKESK. The CDR3 is 19 amino acids. V was clipped by 3 bases and J by 1 base; unmatched bases: 14. The CDR3 sequence is CASSHPSGGLRRSYNEQFF. The DNA for the CDR3 is TGTGCCAGCAGCCACCCTTCGGGGGGGCTGAGGAGGTCCTACAATGAGCAGTTCTTC.

V and J are TRBV6-1 and TRBJ1-5; D is possibly TRBD1 (6 bases). Between the trimmed V and J ends, which lost 3 bases and 5 bases, there was a span of 14 bases. The CDR3 runs to 15 residues. Germline-derived CDR1 and CDR2 are MNHNS and SASEGT. CDR3 sequence: CASSDSDRFYQPQHF. CDR3 bases: TGTGCCAGCAGTGATTCCGACAGGTTCTATCAGCCCCAGCATTTT.

The chain combines TRBV15 with TRBJ2-3; TRBD2 aligns across 12 bases. The ends lost 5 bases at V and 2 bases at J; junction bases unmatched: 5. Germline CDR1 LNHNV, CDR2 YYDKDF (reference sequence). The CDR3 is 16 amino acids. For the CDR3, the DNA is TGTGCCACCAGCCCGACTAGCGGGAGCGACACAGATACGCAGTATTTT. Residues: CATSPTSGSDTDTQYF. Looking up the rest from reference TRBV15 and TRBJ2-3 gives the full variable domain: DAMVIQNPRYQVTQFGKPVTLSCSQTLNHNVMYWYQQKSSQAPKLLFHYYDKDFNNEADTPDNFQSRRPNTSFCFLDIRSPGLGDTAMYLCATSPTSGSDTDTQYFGPGTRLTVL.

The V and J genes are TRBV5-1 and TRBJ2-6, with D unresolved. In germline, CDR1 is SGHRS, CDR2 YFSETQ. This CDR3 spans 15 amino acids. Trimming took off 2 bases at V and 4 bases at J, with 10 bases between the two ends. CDR3 DNA sequence: TGCGCCAGCAGCTTCCTCGATACGGGGGCCAACGTCCTGACTTTC. This codes for CASSFLDTGANVLTF.

The chain has TRBV3-1 (or the pseudogene TRBV3-2) and TRBJ2-1, with D possibly matching TRBD1 (6 bases). Germline lookup yields CDR1 LGHDT and CDR2 YNNKEL (reference sequence). Trimming took 4 bases from V and 6 from J, leaving 7 bases between them. The CDR3 consists of 12 residues. CDR3 region: CASSPQGNEQFF. The CDR3 nucleotides read TGTGCCAGCAGCCCACAGGGCAATGAGCAGTTCTTC.

The chain combines TRBV15 with TRBJ2-6; D perhaps matches TRBD2 (5 bases). Germline assignment: CDR1 LNHNV and CDR2 YYDKDF (reference sequence). The CDR3 has 12 amino acids. V was pared by 8 bases and J by 4 bases, with 6 bases between. CDR3 bases: TGTGCCACCCGGGGAGGGGCCAACGTCCTGACTTTC. This codes for CATRGGANVLTF.

A single count supports this clone. The V gene is TRBV30, the J gene TRBJ1-1, with 8 bases matching TRBD1. Germline CDR1 and CDR2: GTSNPN and SVGIG (reference sequence). The CDR3 is 11 amino acids. V lost 4 bases to trimming and J lost 11 bases; unmatched junction nucleotides: 6. The CDR3: CAWNQGAGAFF. CDR3 DNA sequence: TGTGCCTGGAACCAGGGGGCTGGGGCTTTCTTT. The variable domain in full, completed from reference TRBV30 and TRBJ1-1, reads SQTIHQWPATLVQPVGSPLSLECTVEGTSNPNLYWYRQAAGRGLQLLFYSVGIGQISSEVPQNLSASRPQDRQFILSSKKLLLSDSGFYLCAWNQGAGAFFGQGTRLTVV.

The J gene is TRBJ2-3, the V gene TRBV6-1; 8 positions agree with TRBD2. The CDR3 spans 16 residues. The V segment lost 2 bases and the J segment 0 bases; nucleotides outside the gene matches: 4. Per germline, CDR1 MNHNS and CDR2 SASEGT. This CDR3 reads CASSERLAGSTDTQYF. CDR3 nucleotides: TGTGCCAGCAGTGAACGGCTAGCGGGTAGCACAGATACGCAGTATTTT.

V and J are TRBV2 and TRBJ1-6, with D uncertain. CDR1 is SNHLY, CDR2 FYNNEI, per germline. The CDR3 is 14 amino acids. Trimming shortened V by 10 bases and J by 5 bases, and 15 bases separated the two germline ends. Here the CDR3 DNA reads TGTGCCATCAAAACCCGGACCGATAATTCACCCCTCCACTTT. Translation: CAIKTRTDNSPLHF.

This clone has a single count. Mismatch with germline at one junction end may stem from a read error. The genes are TRBV7-9 and TRBJ2-1; D is uncertain. The length of the CDR3 is 13 residues. Germline-derived CDR1 and CDR2 are SEHNR and FQNEAQ (reference sequence). Written as DNA, the CDR3 is TGTGCCAGCACCTTAAACCCCAACTATGAGCAGTTCTTC. This encodes CASTLNPNYEQFF.

V is TRBV7-2 and J is TRBJ1-1; D is ambiguous. V was trimmed by 5 bases and J by 11 bases, leaving 18 bases between them. This CDR3 region has 13 residues. CDR1 and CDR2 from the germline V gene are SGHTA and FQGNSA. The CDR3 DNA reads as TGTGCCAGCAGCGACCGACGGGCCGGGTTTGCTTTCTTT. Translated, it gives CASSDRRAGFAFF.